A single sample gave rise to the 14 T cell receptor beta chains below, sequenced in a study of shared clonotypes between healthy human individuals. In the naive CD8 group, cells lacked CD45RO and were positively selected for CCR7, so terminally differentiated effector memory CD45RA+ cells were left out. Profiling relied on immunoSEQ multiplex PCR, and the TCRdb table lists in-frame clones only, not all of them. The profile shows 1.5 million to 2.5 million clones, about 95% of them singletons. Sequencing was carried out using naive CD8+ T cells sorted from blood. These receptors were obtained from a man between 18 and 35 years old in good health.

This sequence joins TRBV28 and TRBJ2-7; 8 nucleotides agree with TRBD1. Germline trimming cut 8 bases from V and 7 bases from J; bases unmatched to any gene: 16. CDR1 is MDHEN, CDR2 SYDVKM, per germline. This CDR3 is 15 amino acids long. CDR3 nucleotides: TGTGCCAGCCTTTTAGGTCCAGGGGGCTCCGGGGAGCAGTACTTC. As protein: CASLLGPGGSGEQYF.

For the CDR3, the DNA is TGTGCCACCAGAACTAGCGGGAGAATCGCAGATACGCAGTATTTT. Translating gives CATRTSGRIADTQYF. This rearrangement joins TRBV15 to TRBJ2-3; 11 bases align to TRBD2. CDR1 is LNHNV, CDR2 YYDKDF, per germline (reference sequence). V trimming: 6 bases; J trimming: 4 bases; junction bases outside the gene matches: 6. The CDR3 runs to 15 residues.

The chain combines TRBV6-5 with TRBJ2-7; 10 bases match TRBD1. Germline V CDR1 and CDR2: MNHEY, SVGAGI. The junction had 8 bases not matched to a gene; V was cut back by 5 bases and J by 4 bases. This CDR3 is 15 amino acids long. DNA of the CDR3: TGTGCCAGCAGTCTGGACAGGGGGATCCTATACGAGCAGTACTTC. Its translation: CASSLDRGILYEQYF.

The chain is built from TRBV5-1 and TRBJ2-1; 7 bases match TRBD2. Germline trimming cut 1 base from V and 4 bases from J; bases unmatched to any gene: 8. Germline V CDR1 and CDR2: SGHRS, YFSETQ. The CDR3 has 16 residues. CDR3 residues: CASSLRASGAYNEQFF. DNA of the CDR3: TGCGCCAGCAGCTTGCGGGCGAGCGGGGCTTACAATGAGCAGTTCTTC.

This chain links TRBV4-1 with TRBJ1-1, with D possibly TRBD1 on 6 matching bases. Germline CDR1 and CDR2: MGHRA and YSYEKL. V was shortened by 2 bases and J by 9 bases, with 13 bases between the two germline ends. CDR3 size: 13 residues. For the CDR3, the DNA is TGCGCCAGCAGCCAATTACCGGGACAAAAAGCTTTCTTT. Amino acid sequence: CASSQLPGQKAFF.

This clone has only one observation. The chain recombines TRBV9 with TRBJ2-7; D could derive from TRBD1 or TRBD2 (5 bases each). CDR1 and CDR2 from the germline V gene are SGDLS and YYNGEE. This CDR3 comprises 15 residues. The V gene lost 0 bases and the J gene lost 3 bases, with 13 bases spanning the gap. The CDR3 nucleotides read TGTGCCAGCAGCGTAGATTCAGGGAGTTACTACGAGCAGTACTTC. Translating gives CASSVDSGSYYEQYF.

V and J are TRBV6-5 and TRBJ1-4; D gene uncertain. V lost 2 bases and J 6 bases, leaving 13 bases between the germline ends. In germline, CDR1 is MNHEY, CDR2 SVGAGI. The CDR3 length is 15 residues. The CDR3 loop reads CASSYREHRDEKLFF. The CDR3 nucleotides are TGTGCCAGCAGTTACCGGGAACACCGGGATGAAAAACTGTTTTTT.

This chain links TRBV13 with TRBJ2-6, with D possibly matching TRBD1 (6 bases). Germline loops: CDR1 PRHDT, CDR2 FYEKMQ (reference sequence). Trimming stripped 0 bases from V and 0 bases from J, with 15 bases between. This CDR3 contains 19 residues. The CDR3 nucleotides read TGTGCCAGCAGCTTAGGGCCCCAGGGGTTTTACTCTGGGGCCAACGTCCTGACTTTC. Residues: CASSLGPQGFYSGANVLTF.

This clone was recorded only once. J is TRBJ1-1 and V is TRBV6-1, with D perhaps matching TRBD1 (6 bases). The CDR3 has 16 amino acids. V dropped 3 bases and J dropped 6 bases, with 20 bases sitting between them. From germline, CDR1 is MNHNS and CDR2 SASEGT. CDR3 sequence: CASSDRVQQGHAEAFF. The CDR3 DNA follows: TGTGCCAGCAGTGATAGGGTCCAACAGGGCCACGCTGAAGCTTTCTTT.

Notes on this clone: The sample contains more than one DNA sequence encoding this CDR3. The rearrangement joins TRBV7-9 to TRBJ2-3; 7 nucleotides match TRBD1. The CDR3 extends over 14 amino acids. The germline gives CDR1 SEHNR, CDR2 FQNEAQ (reference sequence). The V and J ends lost 5 bases and 1 base, in that order; junction bases with no gene match: 3. The CDR3 reads CASSLGTGTDTQYF. CDR3 sequence (DNA): TGTGCCAGCAGCCTGGGGACAGGCACAGATACGCAGTATTTT.

This clone was observed once. The chain joins TRBV21-1 to TRBJ1-1. TRBV21-1 is a pseudogene locus. The CDR3 contains 18 residues. The DNA for the CDR3 is TGTGCCAGCAGCAAAGACGAGGGGCGGGGAGGCATGAACACTGAAGCTTTCTTT. Its protein product is CASSKDEGRGGMNTEAFF.

The chain carries TRBV27 and TRBJ2-5, with TRBD2 matching 7 bases. With 3 bases clipped from V and 6 bases from J, the junction kept 7 bases outside the gene matches. Germline CDR1 is MNHEY and CDR2 is SMNVEV (reference sequence). The CDR3 length is 14 residues. The DNA for the CDR3 is TGTGCCAGCAGTTTCCAGGGAGGGGTCAAGACCCAGTACTTC. The encoded protein is CASSFQGGVKTQYF.

The chain joins TRBV4-1 to TRBJ2-2; 11 positions match TRBD2. The CDR3 consists of 18 residues. J lost 0 bases, V lost 5 bases, and 8 bases had no gene match. Germline assignment: CDR1 MGHRA and CDR2 YSYEKL. CDR3 protein: CASSFSGGLAANTGELFF. CDR3 nucleotides: TGCGCCAGCAGCTTCTCCGGGGGACTAGCGGCGAACACCGGGGAGCTGTTTTTT.

V gene TRBV29-1 combines with J gene TRBJ2-2; unclear D gene. Per germline, CDR1 SQVTM and CDR2 ANQGSEA. The CDR3 is 12 amino acids. V lost 4 bases to trimming and J lost 1 base, with 4 bases between them. The CDR3 coding sequence is TGCAGCGTTGGGTGGAACACCGGGGAGCTGTTTTTT. It specifies CSVGWNTGELFF.